The present TCR beta chain was sequenced within a study of cytomegalovirus exposure and HLA in healthy donors. Study findings and constraints: HLA allele associations emerged for 17,000 or so TCR beta sequences in a later analysis, at 0.05 false discovery rate. One cluster of highly shared sequence variants probably arose as a sequencing artifact.

This clone was seen a handful of times. Its matching antigen is unknown. The PCR contained 60 Vbeta and 13 Jbeta primers. Profiled with immunoSEQ multiplex PCR; TCRdb holds only in-frame clones, not every one. This table has about 140,000 clones, 76% appearing once. This CDR3 region has 11 residues. Trimming took 2 bases from V and 12 from J; bases not matched to a gene: 1. CDR1 is MNHNY and CDR2 is SVGAGI in the germline V gene (reference sequence). The sequence came from a man between 35 and 55 years old in good health and CMV-seronegative. This rearrangement joins TRBV6-6 to TRBJ2-1; TRBD1 aligns across 7 bases. Source material: PBMCs. CDR3 DNA: TGTGCCAGCAGTTACGGGGACAGGCAGTTCTTC. Translated, it gives CASSYGDRQFF.